Shown below are 22 T cell receptor beta chains from a single sample sequenced in a study of OX40 agonist ivuxolimab in advanced cancers. The protocol was immunoSEQ multiplex PCR, while the TCRdb copy is restricted to in-frame clones and leaves out a portion. Among 50,000 to 75,000 clones listed, approximately 86% were seen once. This sample comprised CD4+ or CD8+ T cells sorted from blood, obtained in a trial of the OX40 agonist ivuxolimab. Source of these receptors: an adult with an advanced solid tumor such as melanoma, head and neck, liver or kidney cancer.

The chain is built from TRBV4-1 and TRBJ1-5, with D maybe TRBD1 (6 bases). V lost 1 base, J lost 7 bases, and 11 bases lay in between. CDR3 length equals 14 residues. Germline V gene lookup returns CDR1 MGHRA and CDR2 YSYEKL. The CDR3 DNA is TGCGCCAGCAGCCAAGGGGGGGGGCGACAGCCCCAGCATTTT. Protein: CASSQGGGRQPQHF.

The V call is TRBV10-3, the J call TRBJ1-4; the match to TRBD1 covers 8 bases. This CDR3 region has 14 residues. Per germline, CDR1 ENHRY and CDR2 SYGVKD. Trimming took 5 bases from V and 2 from J; bases not matched to a gene: 1. The CDR3 coding sequence is TGTGCCATCAGTCGACAGGGGACTAATGAAAAACTGTTTTTT. Translating gives CAISRQGTNEKLFF.

The rearrangement uses TRBV9 and TRBJ1-3; D ambiguous. The CDR3 runs 15 residues. In germline, CDR1 is SGDLS, CDR2 YYNGEE. Trimming shortened V by 0 bases and J by 2 bases, and 9 bases separated the two germline ends. The CDR3 sequence: CASSVGQSAGNTIYF. The CDR3 nucleotides read TGTGCCAGCAGCGTAGGGCAGTCAGCTGGAAACACCATATATTTT. The full variable domain, completed using reference TRBV9 and TRBJ1-3, is DSGVTQTPKHLITATGQRVTLRCSPRSGDLSVYWYQQSLDQGLQFLIQYYNGEERAKGNILERFSAQQFPDLHSELNLSSLELGDSALYFCASSVGQSAGNTIYFGEGSWLTVV.

The chain has TRBV28 and TRBJ1-2; possible D gene TRBD1, 6 bases. The CDR3 runs to 15 residues. Trimming pared 7 bases from V and 7 bases from J, leaving 22 bases between. The V gene's germline CDR1 is MDHEN and CDR2 SYDVKM. The CDR3 DNA sequence: TGTGCCAGCAAAATATCAGGGGATCGGGGAAGTGGCTACACCTTC. This gives the protein CASKISGDRGSGYTF.

V gene TRBV19 combines with J gene TRBJ2-6; D possibly corresponds to TRBD1 (5 bases). The germline V gene has CDR1 LNHDA and CDR2 SQIVND (reference sequence). CDR3 size: 15 residues. The V gene lost 1 base and the J gene lost 1 base, with 5 bases spanning the gap. CDR3: CASSIGTSGANVLTF. DNA for the CDR3: TGTGCCAGTAGTATAGGGACATCTGGGGCCAACGTCCTGACTTTC.

The chain recombines TRBV7-2 with TRBJ2-7; 7 bases are shared with TRBD2. V shed 5 bases, J shed 1 base, and the junction held 2 bases outside the gene matches. CDR3 size: 13 residues. Germline CDR1 and CDR2: SGHTA and FQGNSA. CDR3 sequence reads: CASSGRASYEQYF. The CDR3 coding sequence is TGTGCCAGCAGCGGGAGGGCTTCCTACGAGCAGTACTTC.

This chain joins TRBV29-1 and TRBJ2-3; TRBD2 matches at 7 bases. From germline, CDR1 is SQVTM and CDR2 ANQGSEA. Trimming cost V 4 bases and J 1 base; bases outside gene matches: 5. CDR3 size: 14 residues. As DNA, the CDR3 is TGCAGCGTTGTGGGGGGAGGGGGCACAGATACGCAGTATTTT. Translated, it gives CSVVGGGGTDTQYF.

V usage is TRBV6-6 and J usage is TRBJ2-5; possible D gene TRBD1, 6 bases. The CDR3 totals 12 residues. The germline V and J ends were trimmed by 5 bases and 8 bases, with 12 bases remaining between them. Germline V gives CDR1 MNHNY, CDR2 SVGAGI (reference sequence). In DNA form, the CDR3 reads TGTGCCAGCAGTGGGACAACTCAAACCCAGTACTTC. This gives the protein CASSGTTQTQYF.

This chain joins TRBV19 and TRBJ2-1; 8 nucleotides align to TRBD2. Germline values: CDR1 LNHDA, CDR2 SQIVND (reference sequence). With 3 bases clipped from V and 5 bases from J, the junction kept 12 bases outside the gene matches. This CDR3 comprises 17 residues. CDR3 sequence reads: CASSIGGSGGLHNEQFF. DNA for the CDR3: TGTGCCAGTAGTATTGGAGGGAGCGGGGGCTTGCACAATGAGCAGTTCTTC.

Of note for this clone: Other DNA sequences in the same sample also yield this CDR3. This rearrangement joins TRBV28 to TRBJ1-2; no definite D call. V gave up 3 bases and J gave up 4 bases, with 6 bases separating them. The V gene's germline CDR1 is MDHEN and CDR2 SYDVKM. The CDR3 is 12 residues long. Here the CDR3 reads CASSLGPYGYTF. The CDR3 coding sequence is TGTGCCAGCAGTTTGGGCCCCTATGGCTACACCTTC.

The V and J genes are TRBV28 and TRBJ2-4, with a tentative D call TRBD1 (5 bases). The germline V gene has CDR1 MDHEN and CDR2 SYDVKM. Trimming left V 5 bases short and J 10 bases short, with 15 bases between. This CDR3 is 13 amino acids long. The CDR3, as DNA: TGTGCCAGCAGTAACGATCAGGGATTTATTCAGTACTTC. This sequence encodes CASSNDQGFIQYF.

This chain uses TRBV5-5 with TRBJ2-1; possible D gene TRBD1, 7 bases. Trimming shortened V by 5 bases and J by 5 bases, and 14 bases separated the two germline ends. The CDR3 contains 14 residues. CDR1 and CDR2 (germline): SGHKS, YYEKEE (reference sequence). The CDR3 DNA reads TGTGCCAGCAGAGGACAGGAGGGACACAATGAGCAGTTCTTC. Translation: CASRGQEGHNEQFF.

The chain uses TRBV6-1 and TRBJ2-3; D unclear. The germline V gene encodes CDR1 MNHNS and CDR2 SASEGT. The CDR3 covers 12 residues. The V gene lost 7 bases and the J gene lost 3 bases, with 8 bases spanning the gap. The CDR3 sequence is CASNSRTDTQYF. Here the CDR3 DNA reads TGTGCCAGCAATAGTCGAACAGATACGCAGTATTTT.

This clone was seen just once. CDR3 in DNA: TGTGCCAGCAGTTACCGGGCTAGCGGGACAGATACGCAGTATTTT. It codes for CASSYRASGTDTQYF. The rearrangement links TRBV6-5 to TRBJ2-3, with 8 positions matching TRBD2. Per the germline V gene, CDR1 is MNHEY and CDR2 is SVGAGI. V shed 2 bases, J shed 3 bases, and the junction held 4 bases outside the gene matches. The CDR3 contains 15 residues.

This clone showed up just a few times. The V call is TRBV4-2, the J call TRBJ2-3; D is unclear. In germline, CDR1 is LGHNA, CDR2 YNFKEQ. CDR3 length: 13 amino acids. V was cut by 0 bases and J by 3 bases, with 4 bases left in between. The CDR3 is CASSQDGTDTQYF. The CDR3 DNA reads as TGTGCCAGCAGCCAAGATGGAACAGATACGCAGTATTTT.

The chain has TRBV19 and TRBJ2-2; D is unresolved. V was trimmed by 3 bases and J by 3 bases, leaving 8 bases between them. Per germline, CDR1 LNHDA and CDR2 SQIVND (reference sequence). CDR3 size: 14 residues. In DNA form, the CDR3 reads TGTGCCAGTAGTATTCATGTAGACACCGGGGAGCTGTTTTTT. This sequence encodes CASSIHVDTGELFF. The entire variable domain, with the rest obtained from reference TRBV19 and TRBJ2-2, is as follows: DGGITQSPKYLFRKEGQNVTLSCEQNLNHDAMYWYRQDPGQGLRLIYYSQIVNDFQKGDIAEGYSVSREKKESFPLTVTSAQKNPTAFYLCASSIHVDTGELFFGEGSRLTVL.

The chain uses TRBV11-2 and TRBJ2-1; TRBD2 matches 10 bases. Trimming at V came to 3 bases and at J to 4 bases, leaving 9 bases not matched to a gene. This CDR3 contains 17 residues. CDR1 and CDR2 from the germline V gene are SGHAT and FQNNGV. The CDR3 bases are TGTGCCAGCAGCTTTGCTAGCGGGGGCTTATCGTACAATGAGCAGTTCTTC. It yields the protein CASSFASGGLSYNEQFF. Complete variable domain (other parts from reference TRBV11-2 and TRBJ2-1): EAGVAQSPRYKIIEKRQSVAFWCNPISGHATLYWYQQILGQGPKLLIQFQNNGVVDDSQLPKDRFSAERLKGVDSTLKIQPAKLEDSAVYLCASSFASGGLSYNEQFFGPGTRLTVL.

In regard to this clone: A read error may explain this, as a much larger clone is one base away. This chain uses TRBV7-5 with TRBJ1-6. TRBV7-5 is an annotated pseudogene. The CDR3 spans 18 residues. The CDR3 loop reads CARSPGAGPPDHNSPLHF. Written as DNA, the CDR3 is TGTGCCAGAAGCCCCGGAGCGGGACCCCCGGATCATAATTCACCCCTCCACTTT.

The chain carries TRBV2 and TRBJ2-5, with unresolved D. V was cut by 7 bases and J by 1 base, with 4 bases left in between. Per germline, CDR1 SNHLY and CDR2 FYNNEI. CDR3 size: 11 residues. The CDR3 DNA sequence: TGTGCCAGCATGGTCCAAGAGACCCAGTACTTC. It encodes CASMVQETQYF.

The rearrangement joins TRBV6-6 to TRBJ2-1; tentatively, D is TRBD2 (6 bases). V lost 2 bases and J lost 3, with 8 bases in between. CDR3 size: 14 residues. Germline V gene data show CDR1 as MNHNY and CDR2 as SVGAGI (reference sequence). The CDR3 is CASSYGEDYNEQFF. CDR3 sequence (DNA): TGTGCCAGCAGTTACGGGGAGGACTACAATGAGCAGTTCTTC.

The genes are TRBV4-3 and TRBJ1-4, with D maybe TRBD1 (5 bases). Germline V CDR1 and CDR2: LGHNA, YSLEER. Between the trimmed V and J ends, which lost 1 base and 2 bases, there was a span of 11 bases. The CDR3 totals 16 residues. The DNA for the CDR3 is TGCGCCAGCAGCCAAGCTGAAGGACATACTAATGAAAAACTGTTTTTT. The encoded protein is CASSQAEGHTNEKLFF.

The chain employs TRBV9 and TRBJ1-4, with D tentatively TRBD1 (5 bases). CDR3 length: 14 residues. V dropped 2 bases and J dropped 8 bases, with 13 bases sitting between them. Per germline, CDR1 SGDLS and CDR2 YYNGEE. In DNA form, the CDR3 reads TGTGCCAGCAGCGTGGGGGTAGGAGGGGAAAAACTGTTTTTT. As protein: CASSVGVGGEKLFF.